The 6 T cell receptor beta chains below all came from one sample that was sequenced in a study of T cell repertoires in cytomegalovirus infection. Which antigens these TCRs recognize remains unknown. TCRdb itself ran the reads through MiXCR, one entry per CDR3 protein. Of 100,000 to 150,000 distinct CDR3 sequences listed, more than 25% are singletons. The sample here was CD8+ T cells from cultured PBMCs, taken from culture after CMV antigen stimulation. The source of these receptors is a human donor in good health (CMV status not recorded). Some clones in this sample may be carry-over from other donors' samples.

This clonotype was seen only once. The junction differs from germline at one of its ends, possibly a read error. The chain combines TRBV2 with TRBJ1-2; D gene ambiguous. The CDR3 runs 12 residues. CDR1 is SNHLY and CDR2 is FYNNEI in the germline V gene. The CDR3 here is CAIISPPSVHSF. CDR3 nucleotide sequence: TGTGCCATCATAAGCCCGCCCTCAGTACACAGCTTC.

The chain is built from TRBV12-3 or TRBV12-4 and TRBJ1-1; possible D gene TRBD1, 6 bases. The CDR3 runs 11 residues. The V and J ends lost 6 bases and 8 bases respectively, with 10 bases between them. CDR3 region: CASRQGQEAFF. CDR3 DNA sequence: TGTGCCAGCAGACAGGGACAAGAAGCTTTCTTT.

In this sample, this clonotype turned up a few times. The chain links TRBV11-2 to TRBJ1-6; D perhaps matches TRBD1 (5 bases). This CDR3 comprises 15 residues. Germline CDR1 is SGHAT and CDR2 is FQNNGV. V was shortened by 4 bases and J by 3 bases, with 10 bases between the two germline ends. The CDR3 coding sequence is TGTGCCAGCAGCTCCGGCGACAGCTATAATTCACCCCTCCACTTT. As protein: CASSSGDSYNSPLHF.

The chain employs TRBV4-1 and TRBJ2-7; 7 nucleotides agree with TRBD2. Germline V gives CDR1 MGHRA, CDR2 YSYEKL. Trimming took 0 bases from V and 2 from J; bases not matched to a gene: 7. This CDR3 has 16 residues. DNA of the CDR3: TGCGCCAGCAGCCAAGAATGGTTAGCGGGTCCCTACGAGCAGTACTTC. Its protein is CASSQEWLAGPYEQYF.

In its sample, this clonotype was seen a few times. The V and J genes are TRBV11-2 and TRBJ1-6, with D hard to call. The CDR3 has 13 amino acids. With 7 bases removed from V and 9 bases from J, the gap between germline ends came to 13 bases. Germline lookup yields CDR1 SGHAT and CDR2 FQNNGV. The CDR3: CASTATIVSPLHF. In DNA form, the CDR3 reads TGTGCCAGCACCGCCACTATTGTTTCACCCCTCCACTTT. The full variable domain, completed using reference TRBV11-2 and TRBJ1-6, is EAGVAQSPRYKIIEKRQSVAFWCNPISGHATLYWYQQILGQGPKLLIQFQNNGVVDDSQLPKDRFSAERLKGVDSTLKIQPAKLEDSAVYLCASTATIVSPLHFGNGTRLTVT.

The V gene is TRBV6-2 or TRBV6-3, the J gene TRBJ1-2, with D hard to call. Between the trimmed V and J ends, which lost 2 bases and 1 base, there was a span of 2 bases. Germline CDR1 MNHEY, CDR2 SVGEGT. CDR3 length equals 12 residues. The CDR3 protein is CASSYLNYGYTF. Here the CDR3 DNA reads TGTGCCAGCAGTTACCTTAACTATGGCTACACCTTC.